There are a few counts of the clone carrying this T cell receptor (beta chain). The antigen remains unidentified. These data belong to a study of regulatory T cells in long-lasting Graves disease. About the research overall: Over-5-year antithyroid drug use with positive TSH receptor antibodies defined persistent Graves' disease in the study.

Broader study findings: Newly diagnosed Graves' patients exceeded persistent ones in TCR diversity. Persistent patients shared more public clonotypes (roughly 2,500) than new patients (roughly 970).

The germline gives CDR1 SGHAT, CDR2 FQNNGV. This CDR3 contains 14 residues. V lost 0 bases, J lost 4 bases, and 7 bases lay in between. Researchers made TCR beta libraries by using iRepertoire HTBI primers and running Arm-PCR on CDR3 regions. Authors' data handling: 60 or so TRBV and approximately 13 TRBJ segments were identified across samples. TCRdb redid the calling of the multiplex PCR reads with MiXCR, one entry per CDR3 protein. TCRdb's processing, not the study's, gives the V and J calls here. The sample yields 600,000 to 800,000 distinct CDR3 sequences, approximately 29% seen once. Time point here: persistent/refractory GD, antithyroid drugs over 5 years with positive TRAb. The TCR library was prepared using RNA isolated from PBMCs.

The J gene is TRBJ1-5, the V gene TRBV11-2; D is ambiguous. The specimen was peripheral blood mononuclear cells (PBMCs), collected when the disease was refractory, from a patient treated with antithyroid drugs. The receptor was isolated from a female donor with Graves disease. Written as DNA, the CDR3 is TGTGCCAGCAGCTTAGATGGTATGAATCAGCCCCAGCATTTT. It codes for CASSLDGMNQPQHF.